This T cell receptor (beta chain) was captured in a study of T cell changes during pregnancy in multiple sclerosis (dated by TCRdb to the late 2010s). Describing the broader study: The study looked at changes in the T cell repertoire across pregnancy in women with multiple sclerosis.

V trim: 8 bases; J trim: 0 bases; unmatched bases: 7. Counted from cysteine to phenylalanine, this CDR3 has 17 amino acids. Only CDR3 DNA remains: 51 bases, in frame from the first base. Based on the germline V gene, the CDR1 and CDR2 sequences are SNHLY and FYNNEI. Library preparation was by the immunoSEQ multiplex PCR assay. TCRdb limited this immuneACCESS table to in-frame rearrangements with V and J called. A share of clones is missing; checked studies link under half to unresolved V genes, and the rest is unexplained. Across this sample there are some 130,000 clones, with about 95% seen only once. Of the sample, less than 0.55% falls within the top ten clones. Note on this clone: It lacks a known antigen. Base qualities are not at hand, and no much larger clone is one base apart.

Specimen: peripheral blood, collected after pregnancy. This receptor chain uses TRBV2 and TRBJ2-1; 13 central bases correspond to TRBD2. This receptor was obtained from a female donor with multiple sclerosis, enrolled in a pregnancy study. CDR3 reads: CASAGLAGVRSYNEQFF. The nucleotides are TGTGCCAGCGCCGGACTAGCGGGAGTCCGCTCCTACAATGAGCAGTTCTTC.